This T cell receptor beta chain was profiled in a study of T cells in Graves' hyperthyroidism and ophthalmopathy. Whole-study results and caveats: Ophthalmopathy was distinguished from stable hyperthyroidism by 13 V-J signatures.

The CDR3 runs 10 residues. Germline V lookup: CDR1 SNHLY, CDR2 FYNNEI. Trimming took off 3 bases at V and 7 bases at J, with 3 bases between the two ends. Amplified regions were TCR beta CDR3 sequences from RNA transcripts. The study used the HTBI primer set for a first-round RT-PCR of the TCR CDR3. From the multiplex PCR reads, TCRdb called clonotypes with MiXCR, one entry per CDR3 protein. Counted here are about 580,000 distinct CDR3 sequences, more than 45% occurring once; the ten biggest clones make up approximately 7.5%. Of note for this clonotype: The target antigen is unknown.

The receptor comes from a woman aged 18-29 years with Graves' hyperthyroidism. Sequenced: peripheral blood or thyroid tissue (not recorded which). This chain joins TRBV2 and TRBJ1-1; D unresolved. Written as DNA, the CDR3 is TGTGCCAGCAGTGACGTTGAAGCTTTCTTT. Protein product: CASSDVEAFF.